This T cell receptor beta chain was recovered during a study of blood T cell repertoires in COVID-19. The Seattle patients joined while their infection was active and were tracked longitudinally afterward. Clones were sequenced by immunoSEQ multiplex PCR, and TCRdb holds only the in-frame ones, with some missing. Counted here are around 94,000 clones, roughly 92% occurring once; the ten biggest clones make up more than 1.5%. Germline CDR1 KGHDR, CDR2 SFDVKD. Trimming removed 4 bases from V and 7 bases from J, with 16 bases in between. The CDR3 has 15 amino acids. The clonotype comes from a woman in her forties or fifties with COVID-19, enrolled during active disease. The sequenced sample consisted of peripheral blood. The chain uses TRBV24-1 and TRBJ1-5; D may be TRBD1 (5 bases). CDR3: CATSDPREGTQPQHF. CDR3 coding DNA: TGTGCCACCAGTGACCCGAGGGAGGGGACCCAGCCCCAGCATTTT.